These 29 T cell receptor beta chains were all obtained from the same sample, sequenced in a study of T-cell reconstitution after alpha-beta-depleted transplantation in children. Researchers prepared the TCRbeta library using unique molecular identifiers, the study reports. TCRdb reprocessed the PCR reads via MiXCR and lists one record per CDR3 protein. Found here are hundreds of thousands of distinct CDR3 sequences, about an eighth of them singletons; the top ten hold 0.65% to 0.9%. Sample: PBMCs, taken before TCRalphabeta/CD19-depleted stem cell transplant. These receptors came from a girl aged 2-9 years with congenital amegakaryocytic thrombocytopenia, due to receive a stem cell transplant.

The genes are TRBV6-5 and TRBJ2-3; D perhaps matches TRBD2 (5 bases). Germline V gene sequence: CDR1 MNHEY, CDR2 SVGAGI. The CDR3 is 15 amino acids. V lost 2 bases and J 0 bases, leaving 9 bases between the germline ends. As DNA, the CDR3 is TGTGCCAGCAGTTACCTCAGCGGTAGCACAGATACGCAGTATTTT. Encoded protein: CASSYLSGSTDTQYF.

The chain uses TRBV21-1 and TRBJ2-2; the tabulated D call, TRBD1, remains unverified against the DNA. TRBV21-1 is reported as a pseudogene. This CDR3 is built from 16 residues. For the CDR3, the DNA is TGTGCCAGCAGCAAAACGGACAGGACGAACACCGGGGAGCTGTTTTTT. Translated, it gives CASSKTDRTNTGELFF.

This clonotype was recorded many times. V and J are TRBV4-1 and TRBJ2-5, with 9 bases fitting TRBD2. Germline-derived CDR1 and CDR2 are MGHRA and YSYEKL. Trimming cost V 2 bases and J 7 bases; bases outside gene matches: 11. The length of the CDR3 is 16 residues. The CDR3 DNA reads as TGCGCCAGCAGCCAACATCATGAAAAGGGACTAGCGACCCAGTACTTC. Protein product: CASSQHHEKGLATQYF.

The chain recombines TRBV19 with TRBJ2-1; TRBD1 matches 9 bases. CDR3 length: 15 residues. Germline loops: CDR1 LNHDA, CDR2 SQIVND (reference sequence). Trimming removed 6 bases from V and 0 bases from J; junction bases left unmatched: 3. CDR3 in amino acids: CASSRDRDSYNEQFF. For the CDR3, the DNA is TGTGCCAGTAGCCGGGACAGGGACTCCTACAATGAGCAGTTCTTC.

The sample holds many counts of this clonotype. The rearrangement links TRBV20-1 to TRBJ1-5; the D gene is possibly TRBD1 (5 bases). The length of the CDR3 is 15 residues. Germline V lookup: CDR1 DFQATT, CDR2 SNEGSKA (reference sequence). The V end lost 1 base, the J end lost 3 bases, and 13 bases lay between the germline ends. The chain's CDR3 is CSARVRDGFNQPQHF. Here the CDR3 DNA reads TGCAGTGCTAGAGTCCGGGACGGGTTCAATCAGCCCCAGCATTTT.

This clonotype was observed many times. The rearrangement uses TRBV19 and TRBJ2-2; D gene ambiguous. The germline gives CDR1 LNHDA, CDR2 SQIVND (reference sequence). Between the trimmed V and J ends, which lost 6 bases and 4 bases, there was a span of 12 bases. The CDR3 covers 14 residues. The CDR3 sequence: CASRSVRTTGELFF. Written as DNA, the CDR3 is TGTGCCAGTAGATCCGTGAGGACCACCGGGGAGCTGTTTTTT.

In this sample, this clonotype turned up a few times. The chain's CDR3 is CASSRDGETQYF. The CDR3 DNA follows: TGCGCCAGCAGCAGGGACGGTGAGACCCAGTACTTC. The V call is TRBV5-1, the J call TRBJ2-5; D is perhaps TRBD1 or TRBD2 (5 bases each). The germline gives CDR1 SGHRS, CDR2 YFSETQ. The CDR3 contains 12 residues. V shed 4 bases and J shed 5 bases, with 9 bases lying between them.

The chain employs TRBV7-9 and TRBJ2-1; D is perhaps TRBD1 (5 bases). CDR1 and CDR2 (germline): SEHNR, FQNEAQ (reference sequence). CDR3 length: 15 amino acids. The V end lost 5 bases, the J end lost 7 bases, and 18 bases lay between the germline ends. CDR3 nucleotides: TGTGCCAGCAGCCCTCCCCTGGGCAGGGAAAATGAGCAGTTCTTC. Its translation is CASSPPLGRENEQFF.

This clonotype was detected many times. V gene TRBV11-2 combines with J gene TRBJ2-5, with 7 bases aligning to TRBD2. The CDR3 extends over 16 amino acids. The J segment lost 3 bases and the V segment lost 2 bases, leaving 9 bases of the junction unmatched. Germline CDR1 reads SGHAT; CDR2 reads FQNNGV. As DNA, the CDR3 is TGTGCCAGCAGCTTATTCTTAGGGAGGGAGAAAGAGACCCAGTACTTC. Its translation: CASSLFLGREKETQYF.

This clonotype came up many times. The genes are TRBV12-3 or TRBV12-4 and TRBJ2-5, with D possibly being TRBD2 (6 bases). The CDR3 spans 15 residues. Trimming cost V 5 bases and J 5 bases, with 18 bases left between them. CDR3 protein: CASSTSQGFTETQYF. The CDR3 bases are TGTGCCAGCAGTACTAGCCAGGGTTTTACGGAGACCCAGTACTTC.

This clonotype was seen only a few times. The rearrangement links TRBV5-1 to TRBJ2-7; tentatively, D is TRBD1 or TRBD2 (5 bases each). The CDR3 sequence is 12 residues long. CDR1 and CDR2 (germline): SGHRS, YFSETQ. The V gene lost 7 bases and the J gene lost 7 bases, with 15 bases spanning the gap. As DNA, the CDR3 is TGCGCCAGCCGATCGAAGGGACGGGAGCAGTACTTC. It specifies CASRSKGREQYF.

This clonotype appeared many times. V and J are TRBV20-1 and TRBJ2-2, with TRBD2 identical over 8 bases. The germline V gene has CDR1 DFQATT and CDR2 SNEGSKA (reference sequence). This CDR3 spans 17 amino acids. J was trimmed by 2 bases and V by 1 base; bases with no gene match: 9. The CDR3 nucleotides are TGCAGTGCTAGAGCCGTCCGGCTAGCGGGCAACACCGGGGAGCTGTTTTTT. Translating gives CSARAVRLAGNTGELFF.

V is TRBV30 and J is TRBJ2-7, with D possibly being TRBD2 (5 bases). CDR3 size: 13 residues. Trimming removed 0 bases at V and 2 bases at J, with 8 bases between. The germline V gene encodes CDR1 GTSNPN and CDR2 SVGIG (reference sequence). CDR3 protein: CAWSVGSPYEQYF. In DNA, the CDR3 is TGTGCCTGGAGTGTAGGGAGCCCCTACGAGCAGTACTTC.

This clonotype was detected many times. The chain couples TRBV29-1 to TRBJ2-1, with D perhaps matching TRBD2 (6 bases). The CDR3 contains 12 residues. Germline V gene sequence: CDR1 SQVTM, CDR2 ANQGSEA. Trimming shortened V by 6 bases and J by 4 bases, and 10 bases separated the two germline ends. CDR3 sequence reads: CSVHGSYNEQFF. CDR3 sequence (DNA): TGCAGCGTCCACGGGAGTTACAATGAGCAGTTCTTC.

The rearrangement links TRBV7-3 to TRBJ2-2; TRBD2 aligns across 7 bases. This CDR3 is built from 18 residues. The trim removed 11 bases at V and 4 bases at J, leaving 22 bases unmatched. Germline V gene sequence: CDR1 SGHTA, CDR2 FQGTGA. The chain's CDR3 is CAVGAGVVAGLGTGELFF. DNA for the CDR3: TGTGCCGTTGGGGCGGGAGTTGTTGCTGGATTAGGCACCGGGGAGCTGTTTTTT. The complete variable domain, with remaining parts taken from reference TRBV7-3 and TRBJ2-2, reads GAGVSQTPSNKVTEKGKYVELRCDPISGHTALYWYRQSLGQGPEFLIYFQGTGAADDSGLPNDRFFAVRPEGSVSTLKIQRTERGDSAVYLCAVGAGVVAGLGTGELFFGEGSRLTVL.

This clonotype appeared a few times. The chain links TRBV10-3 to TRBJ1-2; D not resolved. This CDR3 is 16 amino acids long. V dropped 1 base and J dropped 3 bases, with 15 bases sitting between them. Germline CDR1 and CDR2: ENHRY and SYGVKD. The CDR3 nucleotides read TGTGCCATCAGTGAGTGGGCTGCGGTACCTCACTATGGCTACACCTTC. Amino acids: CAISEWAAVPHYGYTF.

In this sample, this clonotype turned up a few times. DNA of the CDR3: TGTGCCTGGAGTGTAGTTCCTAGCTCCTACAATGAGCAGTTCTTC. Encoded protein: CAWSVVPSSYNEQFF. V usage is TRBV30 and J usage is TRBJ2-1; no clear D gene. The germline CDR1 and CDR2 sequences are GTSNPN and SVGIG (reference sequence). CDR3 length equals 15 residues. The germline V and J ends were trimmed by 0 bases and 0 bases, with 9 bases remaining between them. Supplemented by reference TRBV30 and TRBJ2-1, the full variable domain reads SQTIHQWPATLVQPVGSPLSLECTVEGTSNPNLYWYRQAAGRGLQLLFYSVGIGQISSEVPQNLSASRPQDRQFILSSKKLLLSDSGFYLCAWSVVPSSYNEQFFGPGTRLTVL.

There are a few counts of this clonotype. V usage is TRBV4-1 and J usage is TRBJ1-5; the D gene is possibly TRBD1 (6 bases). The CDR3 consists of 15 residues. V was shortened by 0 bases and J by 3 bases, with 9 bases between the two germline ends. Germline lookup yields CDR1 MGHRA and CDR2 YSYEKL. CDR3 DNA sequence: TGCGCCAGCAGCCAAGATCCGGGGGCCAATCAGCCCCAGCATTTT. Its protein is CASSQDPGANQPQHF.

There are many counts of this clonotype. This chain joins TRBV6-5 and TRBJ2-1; D call uncertain. The CDR3 loop spans 16 amino acids. From germline, CDR1 is MNHEY and CDR2 SVGAGI. The V end was cut by 0 bases, the J end by 0 bases, with 9 bases between. The CDR3, as DNA: TGTGCCAGCAGTTACTCGAGCCAGCCCTCCTACAATGAGCAGTTCTTC. The encoded protein is CASSYSSQPSYNEQFF.

This clonotype was counted between two and nine times. Its ends do not fully match the called genes, so a read error is possible. J is TRBJ2-7 and V is TRBV20-1, with a weak D call TRBD2 (5 bases). This CDR3 is built from 15 residues. CDR1 and CDR2 (germline): DFQATT, SNEGSKA (reference sequence). CDR3 region: CCARDPSGSSYEQYF. CDR3 DNA sequence: TGCTGTGCTAGAGATCCCAGCGGATCCTCCTACGAGCAGTACTTC.

The gene calls are TRBV7-2 and TRBJ2-7; D is unclear. Per germline, CDR1 SGHTA and CDR2 FQGNSA. The CDR3 sequence is 13 residues long. V was cut by 1 base and J by 2 bases, with 6 bases left in between. CDR3 sequence (DNA): TGTGCCAGCAGCTTAGGTTTCGCCTACGAGCAGTACTTC. Translated: CASSLGFAYEQYF.

This clonotype has more than one count but fewer than ten. The CDR3 region is CASSLLPGQYYEQYF. Here the CDR3 DNA reads TGCGCCAGCAGCTTGCTTCCGGGACAGTACTACGAGCAGTACTTC. This chain joins TRBV5-1 and TRBJ2-7; 7 bases line up with TRBD1. CDR1 and CDR2 (germline): SGHRS, YFSETQ. This CDR3 is built from 15 residues. Germline trimming cut 1 base from V and 3 bases from J; bases unmatched to any gene: 7.

V gene TRBV20-1 combines with J gene TRBJ2-3; the D gene is possibly TRBD2 (6 bases). The V end lost 1 base, the J end lost 4 bases, and 18 bases lay between the germline ends. The germline CDR1 and CDR2 sequences are DFQATT and SNEGSKA (reference sequence). The CDR3 is 16 residues long. CDR3 nucleotide sequence: TGCAGTGCTAGAGCTCAGTTTGGCGGGATCTCAGATACGCAGTATTTT. Translation: CSARAQFGGISDTQYF.

A remark on this clonotype: This may come from a read error, since a much larger clone is one base off. The final CDR3 position lacks the conserved phenylalanine or tryptophan, pointing to a likely read error. J is TRBJ2-5 and V is TRBV6-5; 7 nucleotides agree with TRBD1. Germline loops: CDR1 MNHEY, CDR2 SVGAGI. The CDR3 sequence is 12 residues long. V trimming: 8 bases; J trimming: 6 bases; junction bases outside the gene matches: 6. The CDR3 DNA reads TGTGCCAGCGGAGAACAGGGGAAGACCCAGTACTAC. Translated: CASGEQGKTQYY.

The table lists this clonotype with many counts. V and J are TRBV29-1 and TRBJ1-2, with D hard to call. Germline V gene lookup returns CDR1 SQVTM and CDR2 ANQGSEA. CDR3 size: 11 residues. The ends were cut back, 5 bases at V and 1 base at J, with 5 bases in the middle. CDR3 region: CSVRFNYGYTF. The CDR3, as DNA: TGCAGCGTTCGCTTTAACTATGGCTACACCTTC.

This clonotype was observed a handful of times. The rearrangement uses TRBV20-1 and TRBJ2-7; no clear D. The CDR3 has 12 residues. Germline lookup yields CDR1 DFQATT and CDR2 SNEGSKA (reference sequence). Trimming took 0 bases from V and 3 from J, leaving 6 bases between them. CDR3 in DNA: TGCAGTGCTAGAGATCGTCTCTACGAGCAGTACTTC. It encodes CSARDRLYEQYF.

This clonotype occurred many times. The V gene is TRBV20-1, the J gene TRBJ2-3; a weak D match, TRBD2 (6 bases). Trimming left V 5 bases short and J 1 base short, with 13 bases between. The CDR3 covers 14 residues. Germline V gene data show CDR1 as DFQATT and CDR2 as SNEGSKA (reference sequence). Here the CDR3 reads CSAVEPGGTDTQYF. CDR3 in DNA: TGCAGTGCTGTAGAACCGGGAGGCACAGATACGCAGTATTTT.

This clonotype was found a few times. The rearrangement links TRBV5-1 to TRBJ2-6; D call uncertain. V lost 3 bases and J lost 2, with 15 bases in between. The CDR3 sequence is 17 residues long. Germline V gene data show CDR1 as SGHRS and CDR2 as YFSETQ. The CDR3 DNA is TGCGCCAGCAGCTGGCCGTCCGGAGTCACTGGGGCCAACGTCCTGACTTTC. Translated, it gives CASSWPSGVTGANVLTF.

This clonotype was detected many times. V and J are TRBV7-9 and TRBJ2-1; 7 nucleotides align to TRBD2. J lost 13 bases, V lost 6 bases, and 9 bases had no gene match. The germline V gene has CDR1 SEHNR and CDR2 FQNEAQ (reference sequence). This CDR3 is built from 12 residues. The chain's CDR3 is CASSPVGGRQFF. CDR3 nucleotide sequence: TGTGCCAGCAGTCCGGTAGGCGGGAGACAGTTCTTC.